The source of this T cell receptor (beta chain) is a study of metastatic and nonmetastatic thyroid tumors. Study at large: From malignant and benign thyroid patients, repertoires in blood and in tumor or nodule tissue were compared. Whole-study results and caveats: Reports indicated that malignant thyroid tumors showed significantly higher TCR beta diversity than benign nodules did, in blood and tumor.

Original processing methods: The study built a papillary thyroid cancer distant-metastasis classifier from CDR3 differences across clinicopathological groups. With MiXCR, TCRdb called clones anew from the PCR reads. In this record, the V and J calls reflect TCRdb's handling and not the investigators' own analysis. The sample yields about 22,000 clones, roughly a sixth seen once. This clone was recorded at least ten times. The antigen is undetermined. The CDR3 has 15 residues. J was trimmed by 7 bases and V by 4 bases; bases with no gene match: 8. Germline V gene data show CDR1 as LNHDA and CDR2 as SQIVND (reference sequence). Ahead of thyroid surgery, no patient had received treatment of any kind.

The sequence derives from a male donor with papillary thyroid cancer or a benign thyroid nodule (not recorded which). Some clones in this sample may be carry-over from other donors' samples. Sequenced input: adjacent normal tissue. The chain couples TRBV19 to TRBJ2-2; 8 bases align to TRBD1. CDR3 bases: TGTGCCAGTAGTACCAGGGGGCTGTTACACGGGGAGCTGTTTTTT. It is translated as CASSTRGLLHGELFF.